The 8 T cell receptor beta chains below come from one sample, sequenced in a study of blood T cell repertoires in COVID-19. Here immunoSEQ multiplex PCR was the method, and the copy in TCRdb shows in-frame clones only, minus some. The profile shows about 220,000 clones, 80% to 90% of them singletons. The sample consisted of peripheral blood. These receptors came from a man aged 50 or older who had recovered from COVID-19.

This sequence joins TRBV4-2 and TRBJ1-5; weak D call: TRBD1 (6 bases). The CDR3 is 16 residues long. Germline-derived CDR1 and CDR2 are LGHNA and YNFKEQ. Trimming removed 0 bases from V and 4 bases from J, with 13 bases in between. CDR3 in amino acids: CASSQDQGRLNQPQHF. The CDR3 nucleotides are TGTGCCAGCAGCCAAGATCAGGGGCGGCTGAATCAGCCCCAGCATTTT.

The CDR3 region has the DNA TGTGCCAGCAGCTTATTAGCGAGAACCGAGCAGTACTTC. Translating gives CASSLLARTEQYF. The V and J genes are TRBV7-6 and TRBJ2-7, with D tentatively TRBD2 (5 bases). The V gene's germline CDR1 is SGHVS and CDR2 FNYEAQ. The CDR3 loop spans 13 amino acids. Trimming took off 2 bases at V and 6 bases at J, with 11 bases between the two ends.

The table lists this clone with a count of one. This chain uses TRBV2 with TRBJ2-2; no definite D call. V was clipped by 9 bases and J by 7 bases, with 15 bases between them. The CDR3 contains 13 residues. From germline, CDR1 is SNHLY and CDR2 FYNNEI. The DNA for the CDR3 is TGTGCCAGTCCTAAAGGCGGCGGCGGGGAGCTGTTTTTT. The encoded protein is CASPKGGGGELFF.

This clone was recorded only once. This chain uses TRBV6-5 with TRBJ2-1; tentatively, D is TRBD2 (6 bases). V dropped 0 bases and J dropped 4 bases, with 10 bases sitting between them. CDR1 and CDR2 from the germline V gene are MNHEY and SVGAGI. This CDR3 is 15 amino acids long. The CDR3 is CASSYSKAGYNEQFF. As DNA, the CDR3 is TGTGCCAGCAGTTACTCAAAGGCGGGGTACAATGAGCAGTTCTTC.

The chain has TRBV6-5 and TRBJ2-1, with TRBD1 identical over 10 bases. The V gene's germline CDR1 is MNHEY and CDR2 SVGAGI. This CDR3 contains 16 residues. J lost 0 bases, V lost 4 bases, and 3 bases had no gene match. CDR3 in DNA: TGTGCCAGCAGTTCGGACAGGGGGGTCTCCTACAATGAGCAGTTCTTC. Its translation: CASSSDRGVSYNEQFF.

The gene calls are TRBV6-5 and TRBJ2-5; tentatively, D is TRBD2 (6 bases). The CDR3 length is 14 residues. The germline CDR1 and CDR2 sequences are MNHEY and SVGAGI. V gave up 10 bases and J gave up 5 bases, with 20 bases separating them. CDR3 in amino acids: CATGMGGTRETQYF. The CDR3 DNA reads TGTGCCACCGGGATGGGCGGGACTCGGGAGACCCAGTACTTC.

The CDR3 DNA is TGTGCCAGCAGCTTAAGTCCCGGAGACTACGAGCAGTACTTC. Its protein is CASSLSPGDYEQYF. The rearrangement links TRBV7-7 to TRBJ2-7; no definite D call. Trimming left V 2 bases short and J 3 bases short, with 11 bases between. Germline V gives CDR1 SSHAT, CDR2 FNYEAQ (reference sequence). The CDR3 runs 14 residues.

CDR3 coding DNA: TGTGCCACATCCGGGACAATTAACACTGAAGCTTTCTTT. Translation: CATSGTINTEAFF. The gene calls are TRBV28 and TRBJ1-1; D is possibly TRBD1 (6 bases). There are 13 residues in the CDR3. The V end lost 10 bases, the J end lost 2 bases, and 14 bases lay between the germline ends. Germline lookup yields CDR1 MDHEN and CDR2 SYDVKM.